These 14 T cell receptor beta chains came from one sample sequenced in a study of vaccination and CD4 T cells after COVID-19. Documented time point: late sampling 161 to 241 days after vaccination in a few convalescent patients. The sample's treatment: approximately nine-day PBMC culture with coronavirus spike peptide pools or control peptides (ViraFEST assay). The antigens of these receptors remain unknown. Cultured CD4+ T cells had their DNA profiled by the Oncomine TCR Beta short-read assay. TCRdb independently ran MiXCR on the PCR reads; one entry per CDR3 protein. The repertoire holds about 26,000 distinct CDR3 sequences, roughly 34% seen once, with about 3.3% in the top ten. The sequencing here drew on CD4+ T cells from blood, cultured in vitro, taken about 7 months after SARS-CoV-2 vaccination. Every receptor here comes from a human donor who had recovered from COVID-19.

V usage is TRBV20-1 and J usage is TRBJ2-5, with D hard to call. The CDR3 sequence is 13 residues long. V was clipped by 5 bases and J by 5 bases, with 15 bases between them. CDR1 and CDR2 (germline): DFQATT, SNEGSKA (reference sequence). The CDR3 DNA is TGCAGTGCTGGCGGTGGGCCCGGGGAGACCCAGTACTTC. Its protein is CSAGGGPGETQYF.

J is TRBJ2-2 and V is TRBV19, with D hard to call. Trimming cost V 6 bases and J 7 bases, with 21 bases left between them. The CDR3 has 16 residues. Germline loops: CDR1 LNHDA, CDR2 SQIVND (reference sequence). CDR3 protein: CASSPDPRVVGGELFF. The CDR3 DNA follows: TGTGCCAGTAGCCCGGATCCTAGGGTTGTCGGCGGGGAGCTGTTTTTT.

The chain carries TRBV28 and TRBJ1-5; perhaps TRBD1 as D (6 bases). There are 12 residues in the CDR3. Germline V lookup: CDR1 MDHEN, CDR2 SYDVKM. V dropped 5 bases and J dropped 12 bases, with 14 bases sitting between them. The CDR3 region has the DNA TGTGCCAGCAGTCTGGGACACGGGATCCAGCATTTT. Encoded protein: CASSLGHGIQHF.

Written as DNA, the CDR3 is TGTGCCAGCAGCGACCGGGACGCCCCTACGGAGCAGTACTTC. This encodes CASSDRDAPTEQYF. The chain recombines TRBV7-9 with TRBJ2-7; D tentatively fits TRBD1 or TRBD2 (5 bases each). This CDR3 region has 14 residues. V shed 5 bases and J shed 7 bases, with 18 bases lying between them. Germline lookup yields CDR1 SEHNR and CDR2 FQNEAQ (reference sequence). Filled out from reference TRBV7-9 and TRBJ2-7, the complete variable domain reads DTGVSQNPRHKITKRGQNVTFRCDPISEHNRLYWYRQTLGQGPEFLTYFQNEAQLEKSRLLSDRFSAERPKGSFSTLEIQRTEQGDSAMYLCASSDRDAPTEQYFGPGTRLTVT.

The V gene is TRBV5-4, the J gene TRBJ1-1; no clear D gene. The CDR3 is 13 residues long. Germline V gene sequence: CDR1 SGHNT, CDR2 YYREEE (reference sequence). The V and J ends lost 7 bases and 0 bases respectively, with 10 bases between them. The CDR3, as DNA: TGTGCCAGCCAGGTACTCATGAACACTGAAGCTTTCTTT. Translated, it gives CASQVLMNTEAFF.

This clonotype was seen a few times. This sequence joins TRBV20-1 and TRBJ2-1, with TRBD2 identical over 11 bases. The CDR3 has 13 residues. Germline CDR1 DFQATT, CDR2 SNEGSKA (reference sequence). The V and J ends lost 7 bases and 8 bases, in that order; junction bases with no gene match: 7. The CDR3 region is CSESASGRYEQFF. The CDR3 nucleotides are TGCAGTGAGTCGGCTAGCGGGAGGTATGAGCAGTTCTTC.

This clonotype has more than one count but fewer than ten. The chain has TRBV7-8 and TRBJ2-1; D uncertain. V dropped 1 base and J dropped 5 bases, with 9 bases sitting between them. This CDR3 has 14 residues. Germline CDR1 reads SGHVS; CDR2 reads FQNEAQ. CDR3 loop: CASSLVRPDNEQFF. CDR3 DNA sequence: TGTGCCAGCAGCTTAGTACGACCTGACAATGAGCAGTTCTTC.

The chain has TRBV6-1 and TRBJ2-7, with D possibly being TRBD1 (6 bases). This CDR3 region has 14 residues. V lost 4 bases and J 1 base, leaving 11 bases between the germline ends. Germline CDR1 reads MNHNS; CDR2 reads SASEGT. In nucleotides, the CDR3 is TGTGCCAGCAGTGTAAACAGGGATTCCTACGAGCAGTACTTC. Its translation: CASSVNRDSYEQYF.

The CDR3 sequence is CASSITSGGDTQYF. The DNA of the CDR3 is TGTGCCAGCAGCATTACTAGCGGTGGGGATACGCAGTATTTT. V is TRBV5-4 and J is TRBJ2-3; TRBD2 agrees at 8 bases. In germline, CDR1 is SGHNT, CDR2 YYREEE (reference sequence). The CDR3 extends over 14 amino acids. Trimming took 4 bases from V and 6 from J; bases not matched to a gene: 7.

This sequence joins TRBV20-1 and TRBJ1-2; 8 nucleotides match TRBD1. Germline lookup yields CDR1 DFQATT and CDR2 SNEGSKA (reference sequence). There are 13 residues in the CDR3. V was clipped by 5 bases and J by 8 bases; unmatched bases: 10. CDR3 bases: TGCAGTGCTGCGACAGGGGTTAGTAGGGGCTACACCTTC. This translates into CSAATGVSRGYTF.

The chain recombines TRBV2 with TRBJ2-5; D is undetermined. Trimming removed 0 bases at V and 5 bases at J, with 1 base between. The germline V gene has CDR1 SNHLY and CDR2 FYNNEI. The CDR3 sequence is 11 residues long. The CDR3 DNA is TGTGCCAGCAGTGAAGCTGAGACCCAGTACTTC. Protein product: CASSEAETQYF.

The CDR3, as DNA: TGTGCCAGTAGCCCCGGACAGGGCCTTAACAATGAGCAGTTCTTC. Protein sequence: CASSPGQGLNNEQFF. The chain has TRBV19 and TRBJ2-1, with TRBD1 identical over 8 bases. Germline CDR1 LNHDA, CDR2 SQIVND (reference sequence). V gave up 6 bases and J gave up 5 bases; unmatched junction bases: 9. The CDR3 has 15 amino acids. Filled out from reference TRBV19 and TRBJ2-1, the complete variable domain reads DGGITQSPKYLFRKEGQNVTLSCEQNLNHDAMYWYRQDPGQGLRLIYYSQIVNDFQKGDIAEGYSVSREKKESFPLTVTSAQKNPTAFYLCASSPGQGLNNEQFFGPGTRLTVL.

The chain recombines TRBV11-3 with TRBJ2-1; TRBD2 aligns across 7 bases. Germline assignment: CDR1 SGHNT and CDR2 YENEEA. The CDR3 spans 17 residues. J gave up 2 bases and V 1 base, and 8 bases lay outside the gene matches. The CDR3 bases are TGTGCCAGCAGCTTAGTATTCGGGGGAGGGACCTACAATGAGCAGTTCTTC. Protein: CASSLVFGGGTYNEQFF.

This clonotype was observed once. V usage is TRBV6-1 and J usage is TRBJ2-1; 8 bases are a match to TRBD2. The CDR3 length is 16 residues. V was pared by 11 bases and J by 5 bases, with 17 bases of the junction left unmatched. Per the germline V gene, CDR1 is MNHNS and CDR2 is SASEGT. DNA for the CDR3: TGTGCCGCAGCAGCTAGCGGGCAGACGATCAACAATGAGCAGTTCTTC. It yields the protein CAAAASGQTINNEQFF.